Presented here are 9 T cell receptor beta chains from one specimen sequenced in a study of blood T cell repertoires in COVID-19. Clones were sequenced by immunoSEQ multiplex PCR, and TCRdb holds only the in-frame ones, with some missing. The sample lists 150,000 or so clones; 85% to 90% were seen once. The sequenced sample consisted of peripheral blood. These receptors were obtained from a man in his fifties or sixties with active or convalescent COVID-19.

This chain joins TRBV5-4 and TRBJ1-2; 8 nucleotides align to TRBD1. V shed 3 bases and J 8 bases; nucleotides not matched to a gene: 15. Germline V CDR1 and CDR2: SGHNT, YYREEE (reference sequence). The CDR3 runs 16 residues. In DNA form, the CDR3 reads TGTGCCAGCAGCTCCGGGACAGGCGAGCCCCGGGGGGGCTACACCTTC. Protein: CASSSGTGEPRGGYTF. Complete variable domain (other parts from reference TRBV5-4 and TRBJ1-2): ETGVTQSPTHLIKTRGQQVTLRCSSQSGHNTVSWYQQALGQGPQFIFQYYREEENGRGNFPPRFSGLQFPNYSSELNVNALELDDSALYLCASSSGTGEPRGGYTFGSGTRLTVV.

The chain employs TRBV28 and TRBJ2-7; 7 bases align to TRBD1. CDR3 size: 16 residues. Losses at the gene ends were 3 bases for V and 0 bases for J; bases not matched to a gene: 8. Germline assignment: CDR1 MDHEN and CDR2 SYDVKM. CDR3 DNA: TGTGCCAGCAGTTTTTTCGGGACAGCTCTCTCCTACGAGCAGTACTTC. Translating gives CASSFFGTALSYEQYF.

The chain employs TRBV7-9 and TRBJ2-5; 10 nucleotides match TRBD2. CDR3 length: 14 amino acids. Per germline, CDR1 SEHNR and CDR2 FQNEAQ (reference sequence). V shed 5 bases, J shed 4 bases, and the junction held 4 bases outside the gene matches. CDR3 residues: CASSPLAGVETQYF. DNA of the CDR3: TGTGCCAGCAGCCCTCTAGCGGGGGTAGAGACCCAGTACTTC.

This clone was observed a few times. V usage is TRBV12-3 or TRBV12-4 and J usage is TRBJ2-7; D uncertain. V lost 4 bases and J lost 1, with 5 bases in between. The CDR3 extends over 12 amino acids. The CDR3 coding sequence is TGTGCCAGCAGTTCCCATTCCTACGAGCAGTACTTC. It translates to CASSSHSYEQYF.

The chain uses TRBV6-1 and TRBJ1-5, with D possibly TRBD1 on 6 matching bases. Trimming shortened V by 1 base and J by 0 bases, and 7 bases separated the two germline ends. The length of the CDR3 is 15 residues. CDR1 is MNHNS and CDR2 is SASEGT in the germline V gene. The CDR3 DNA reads TGTGCCAGCAGTGAAGGACAGGTTAGCAATCAGCCCCAGCATTTT. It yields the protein CASSEGQVSNQPQHF.

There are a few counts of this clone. The CDR3 here is CASSPRQGTEAFF. The CDR3 nucleotides read TGCGCCAGCAGCCCACGACAGGGGACTGAAGCTTTCTTT. The chain joins TRBV4-1 to TRBJ1-1; 8 nucleotides align to TRBD1. Germline CDR1 and CDR2: MGHRA and YSYEKL. V gave up 4 bases and J gave up 5 bases; unmatched junction bases: 3. The CDR3 contains 13 residues.

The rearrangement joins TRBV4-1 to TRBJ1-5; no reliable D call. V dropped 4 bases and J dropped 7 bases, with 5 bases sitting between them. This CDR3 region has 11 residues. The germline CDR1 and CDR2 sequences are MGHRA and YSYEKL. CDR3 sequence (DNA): TGCGCCAGCAGCCTGCGACAGCCCCAGCATTTT. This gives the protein CASSLRQPQHF.

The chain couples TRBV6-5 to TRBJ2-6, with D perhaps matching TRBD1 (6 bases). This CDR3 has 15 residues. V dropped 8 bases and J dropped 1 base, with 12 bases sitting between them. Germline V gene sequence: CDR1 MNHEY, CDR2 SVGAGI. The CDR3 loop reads CASSFRGSGANVLTF. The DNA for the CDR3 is TGTGCCAGCTCCTTCAGGGGTTCTGGGGCCAACGTCCTGACTTTC.

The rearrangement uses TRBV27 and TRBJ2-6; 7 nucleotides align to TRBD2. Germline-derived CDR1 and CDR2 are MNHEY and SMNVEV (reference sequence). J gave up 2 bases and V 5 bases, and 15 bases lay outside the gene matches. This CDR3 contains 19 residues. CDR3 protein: CASSRRSGTTLAGANVLTF. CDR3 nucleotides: TGTGCCAGCAGTCGAAGATCCGGGACTACCCTGGCTGGGGCCAACGTCCTGACTTTC. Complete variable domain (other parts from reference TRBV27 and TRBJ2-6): EAQVTQNPRYLITVTGKKLTVTCSQNMNHEYMSWYRQDPGLGLRQIYYSMNVEVTDKGDVPEGYKVSRKEKRNFPLILESPSPNQTSLYFCASSRRSGTTLAGANVLTFGAGSRLTVL.